One T cell receptor (beta chain) is described in this entry. V dropped 0 bases and J dropped 8 bases, with 5 bases sitting between them. This CDR3 region has 12 residues. Per germline, CDR1 SGHNT and CDR2 YYREEE (reference sequence). Sequencing was at deep level. This table comes from immunoSEQ multiplex PCR, and its TCRdb copy is limited to in-frame clones, with some not included. The sample carries about half a million clones, 60% to 80% recorded once. The sample belongs to a study of shared clonotypes between healthy human individuals. Adults of Caucasian background living in Nashville, Tennessee made up all donors.

This chain uses TRBV5-4 with TRBJ1-4, with D uncertain. Sequenced material: PBMCs. The TCR was taken from a woman in her 40s in good health. Some clones in this sample may be carry-over from other donors' samples. The CDR3: CASSLDGEKLFF. The DNA for the CDR3 is TGTGCCAGCAGCTTGGACGGAGAAAAACTGTTTTTT.